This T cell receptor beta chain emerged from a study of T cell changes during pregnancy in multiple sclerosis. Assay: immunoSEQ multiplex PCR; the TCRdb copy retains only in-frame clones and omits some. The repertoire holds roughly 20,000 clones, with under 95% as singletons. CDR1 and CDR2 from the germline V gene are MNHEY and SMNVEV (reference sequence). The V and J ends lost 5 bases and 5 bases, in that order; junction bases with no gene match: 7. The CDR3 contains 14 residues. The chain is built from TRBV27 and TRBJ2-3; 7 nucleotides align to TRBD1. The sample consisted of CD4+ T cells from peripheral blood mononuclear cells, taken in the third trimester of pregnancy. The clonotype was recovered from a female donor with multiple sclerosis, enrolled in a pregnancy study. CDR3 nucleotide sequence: TGTGCCAGCAGTCCCCCCTACAGGGGAGATACGCAGTATTTT. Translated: CASSPPYRGDTQYF.